This is a list of T cell receptor beta chains from one sample in a study of T cell responses to AZD1222 COVID-19 vaccine. TCRdb's copy holds only in-frame clones and misses some; the assay was immunoSEQ multiplex PCR. Seen here are about 180,000 clones, 80% to 95% observed once, and the top ten hold more than 1.5%. Sequences were derived from peripheral blood, sampled 28 days after the second AZD1222 dose. The receptor set was obtained from an adult who received the AZD1222 COVID-19 vaccine. The CDR3 runs from the conserved cysteine through the conserved F or W. The D gene is left open where the match is weak. Some rows have no size entry. The others give once, few or many, or a class for an expanded clone.

v_gene: TRBV7-3
d_gene: -
j_gene: TRBJ2-2
abundance: few
CDR3nt: TGTGCCAGCAGCTTTCGAAGCGCTTCGGCCGCCGGGGAGCTGTTTTTT
CDR3aa: CASSFRSASAAGELFF

v_gene: TRBV20-1
d_gene: -
j_gene: TRBJ2-2
abundance: -
CDR3nt: TGCAGTGCTAGTTTAATCGTCTCTCCGAACACCGGGGAGCTGTTTTTT
CDR3aa: CSASLIVSPNTGELFF

v_gene: TRBV10-2
d_gene: -
j_gene: TRBJ1-1
abundance: -
CDR3nt: TGCGCCAGCAGTGAGTCGGGGGGGCAGGGCACTGAAGCTTTCTTT
CDR3aa: CASSESGGQGTEAFF

v_gene: TRBV11-3
d_gene: TRBD2
j_gene: TRBJ2-5
abundance: -
CDR3nt: TGTGCCAGCAGCCCCGGGGGGGAGGAAGAGACCCAGTACTTC
CDR3aa: CASSPGGEEETQYF

v_gene: TRBV5-8
d_gene: -
j_gene: TRBJ1-2
abundance: -
CDR3nt: TGTGCCAGCAGCCTGACAGCGTCCGGCGGCTACACCTTC
CDR3aa: CASSLTASGGYTF

v_gene: TRBV9
d_gene: -
j_gene: TRBJ2-3
abundance: -
CDR3nt: TGTGCCAGCAGCGTCGTGAGCAGGGTCCCCACAGATACGCAGTATTTT
CDR3aa: CASSVVSRVPTDTQYF

v_gene: TRBV18
d_gene: -
j_gene: TRBJ2-7
abundance: -
CDR3nt: TGTGCCAGTTCACATGAGGCGAGCTCCTACGAGCAGTACTTC
CDR3aa: CASSHEASSYEQYF

v_gene: TRBV19
d_gene: TRBD2
j_gene: TRBJ2-5
abundance: -
CDR3nt: TGTGCCAGTCGACCTCTAAGGACTAGCGGGAGAGGGTACCAAGAGACCCAGTACTTC
CDR3aa: CASRPLRTSGRGYQETQYF

v_gene: TRBV2
d_gene: -
j_gene: TRBJ2-1
abundance: -
CDR3nt: TGTGCCAGCAGGGGCTGGAAACAGGGCGATGAGCAGTTCTTC
CDR3aa: CASRGWKQGDEQFF

v_gene: TRBV9
d_gene: TRBD1
j_gene: TRBJ2-1
abundance: -
CDR3nt: TGTGCCAGCAGCGCCCTTACTCCGGGACAGAGGGTGTTCTTC
CDR3aa: CASSALTPGQRVFF

v_gene: TRBV6-5
d_gene: -
j_gene: TRBJ2-3
abundance: -
CDR3nt: TGTGCCAGCAGTTTGGGCCTAGCCGCAGATACGCAGTATTTT
CDR3aa: CASSLGLAADTQYF

v_gene: TRBV27
d_gene: -
j_gene: TRBJ1-6
abundance: few
CDR3nt: TGTGCCAGCAGTAACAGGGTCTATTCACCCCTCCACTTT
CDR3aa: CASSNRVYSPLHF

v_gene: TRBV29-1
d_gene: -
j_gene: TRBJ2-1
abundance: -
CDR3nt: TGCAGCGTTGAAGGAGCAGAGCAGTTCTTC
CDR3aa: CSVEGAEQFF

v_gene: TRBV3-1/TRBV3-2
d_gene: -
j_gene: TRBJ1-3
abundance: -
CDR3nt: TGTGCCAGCAGCCCCAGACCCAGAGGAAACACCATATATTTT
CDR3aa: CASSPRPRGNTIYF

v_gene: TRBV6-5
d_gene: -
j_gene: TRBJ2-7
abundance: -
CDR3nt: TGTGCCAGCAGTCCCCCGGGGCACTACGAGCAGTACTTC
CDR3aa: CASSPPGHYEQYF

v_gene: TRBV19
d_gene: -
j_gene: TRBJ1-2
abundance: -
CDR3nt: TGTGCCAGTAGTATAGAAGGAGGGAAGGTTGGCTACACCTTC
CDR3aa: CASSIEGGKVGYTF

v_gene: TRBV19
d_gene: -
j_gene: TRBJ1-6
abundance: -
CDR3nt: TGTGCCAGTAGTATAGCCGACAGCCGTAATTCACCCCTCCACTTT
CDR3aa: CASSIADSRNSPLHF

v_gene: TRBV25-1
d_gene: TRBD1
j_gene: TRBJ2-2
abundance: -
CDR3nt: TGTGCCAGCAGTGCCGCAGGGGGCGCAGGCGGGGAGCTGTTTTTT
CDR3aa: CASSAAGGAGGELFF

v_gene: TRBV7-9
d_gene: -
j_gene: TRBJ2-3
abundance: -
CDR3nt: TGTGCCAGCAGCTTAGAAGGAGATACGCAGTATTTT
CDR3aa: CASSLEGDTQYF

v_gene: TRBV18
d_gene: -
j_gene: TRBJ1-5
abundance: -
CDR3nt: TGTGCCAGCTCACCCCTCGGGGGGGGGCAGGGCAATCAGCCCCAGCATTTT
CDR3aa: CASSPLGGGQGNQPQHF

v_gene: TRBV28
d_gene: TRBD1
j_gene: TRBJ1-2
abundance: -
CDR3nt: TGTGCCAGCAGTCCCCCCGGGCAGGGGGGTAGGGGCTACACCTTC
CDR3aa: CASSPPGQGGRGYTF

v_gene: TRBV7-9
d_gene: -
j_gene: TRBJ1-6
abundance: -
CDR3nt: TGTGCCAGCAGCTTAGAGGGTAATTCACCCCTCCACTTT
CDR3aa: CASSLEGNSPLHF

v_gene: TRBV29-1
d_gene: -
j_gene: TRBJ2-1
abundance: -
CDR3nt: TGCAGCGTCCTACAGGGCGATGAGCAGTTCTTC
CDR3aa: CSVLQGDEQFF

v_gene: TRBV11-3
d_gene: -
j_gene: TRBJ1-2
abundance: -
CDR3nt: TGTGCCACGACGCTTCGGAGGACAGCCCTCTATGGCTACACCTTC
CDR3aa: CATTLRRTALYGYTF

v_gene: TRBV7-9
d_gene: -
j_gene: TRBJ1-4
abundance: -
CDR3nt: TGTGCCAGCAGCTTATCCCTCCAAGGGGGAGGCGGTGAAAAACTGTTTTTT
CDR3aa: CASSLSLQGGGGEKLFF

v_gene: TRBV19
d_gene: TRBD2
j_gene: TRBJ2-1
abundance: once
CDR3nt: TGTGCCACGACTAGCGGGGAATACAATGAGCAGTTCTTC
CDR3aa: CATTSGEYNEQFF

v_gene: TRBV19
d_gene: TRBD2
j_gene: TRBJ2-7
abundance: -
CDR3nt: TGTGCCAGTAGCGGACTAGCGGGAGCCTACGAGCAGTACTTC
CDR3aa: CASSGLAGAYEQYF

v_gene: TRBV6-5
d_gene: -
j_gene: TRBJ2-3
abundance: -
CDR3nt: TGTGCCAGCAGCTCGACTAGCACAGATACGCAGTATTTT
CDR3aa: CASSSTSTDTQYF

v_gene: TRBV6-5
d_gene: -
j_gene: TRBJ2-5
abundance: once
CDR3nt: TGTGCCAGCAGCCAATCAACAGGGAACCAAGAGACCCAGTACTTC
CDR3aa: CASSQSTGNQETQYF

v_gene: TRBV7-2
d_gene: TRBD1
j_gene: TRBJ1-2
abundance: -
CDR3nt: TGTGCCAGCAGCTTAGGGACAGGGATTTACACCTTC
CDR3aa: CASSLGTGIYTF

v_gene: TRBV2
d_gene: TRBD1
j_gene: TRBJ1-4
abundance: once
CDR3nt: TGTGCCAGCAGTGAATCAATCTGGGGCCAGGGGGTTTTAGGTGAAAAACTGTTTTTT
CDR3aa: CASSESIWGQGVLGEKLFF

v_gene: TRBV5-1
d_gene: -
j_gene: TRBJ1-1
abundance: -
CDR3nt: TGCGCCAGCAGCTTGGCCCCCGACACGGTGAACACTGAAGCTTTCTTT
CDR3aa: CASSLAPDTVNTEAFF

v_gene: TRBV5-6
d_gene: TRBD1
j_gene: TRBJ1-3
abundance: -
CDR3nt: TGTGCCAGCAGCTCAACAGGGGCCCTGTCTGGAAACACCATATATTTT
CDR3aa: CASSSTGALSGNTIYF

v_gene: TRBV4-1
d_gene: -
j_gene: TRBJ2-5
abundance: -
CDR3nt: TGCGCCAGCAGCCAAGCGTTCCAAGAGACCCAGTACTTC
CDR3aa: CASSQAFQETQYF

v_gene: TRBV5-4
d_gene: -
j_gene: TRBJ2-7
abundance: -
CDR3nt: TGTGCCAGCAGCCGCGGAGGGGAGCGCCTCGAGCAGTACTTC
CDR3aa: CASSRGGERLEQYF

v_gene: TRBV3-1/TRBV3-2
d_gene: -
j_gene: TRBJ2-5
abundance: -
CDR3nt: TGTGCCAGCAGCCAAGACCCTCTCCGAGCAGGGACCCAGTACTTC
CDR3aa: CASSQDPLRAGTQYF

v_gene: TRBV4-2
d_gene: TRBD2
j_gene: TRBJ2-7
abundance: -
CDR3nt: TGTGCCAGCAGCCAAGTTAAGCGGGGGGGTGCCTACGAGCAGTACTTC
CDR3aa: CASSQVKRGGAYEQYF

v_gene: TRBV6-5
d_gene: TRBD2
j_gene: TRBJ2-3
abundance: -
CDR3nt: TGTGCCAGCATGTCGAGCGGGGTTGTTACGCAGTATTTT
CDR3aa: CASMSSGVVTQYF

v_gene: TRBV19
d_gene: -
j_gene: TRBJ2-2
abundance: -
CDR3nt: TGTGCCAGTAGTTCTTACACGGACACCGGGGAGCTGTTTTTT
CDR3aa: CASSSYTDTGELFF

v_gene: TRBV6-8
d_gene: -
j_gene: TRBJ1-1
abundance: once
CDR3nt: TGTGCCAGCAGTTACCATAACTTGAACACTGAAGCTTTCTTT
CDR3aa: CASSYHNLNTEAFF

v_gene: TRBV27
d_gene: TRBD2
j_gene: TRBJ2-3
abundance: few
CDR3nt: TGTGCCAGCAGCCCGGGACTAGCGGGAGTTGATACGCAGTATTTT
CDR3aa: CASSPGLAGVDTQYF

v_gene: TRBV5-8
d_gene: -
j_gene: TRBJ2-7
abundance: -
CDR3nt: TGTGCCAGCACCCCCCTGAGTAGCTCCTACGAGCAGTACTTC
CDR3aa: CASTPLSSSYEQYF

v_gene: TRBV28
d_gene: -
j_gene: TRBJ1-4
abundance: -
CDR3nt: TGTGCCACGGGCCGATTGGATGAAAAACTGTTTTTT
CDR3aa: CATGRLDEKLFF

v_gene: TRBV5-1
d_gene: -
j_gene: TRBJ1-4
abundance: -
CDR3nt: TGCGCCAGCAGCCCCTCCGAGGGTAGGAATGAAAAACTGTTTTTT
CDR3aa: CASSPSEGRNEKLFF

v_gene: TRBV14
d_gene: -
j_gene: TRBJ1-6
abundance: once
CDR3nt: TGTGCCAGCAGCCAAGATCCCCAATCACTTTCAACCCTCCACTTT
CDR3aa: CASSQDPQSLSTLHF

v_gene: TRBV5-1
d_gene: TRBD1
j_gene: TRBJ1-4
abundance: -
CDR3nt: TGCGCCAGCAGCCCGGGGACAGGGGGTTATGAAAAACTGTTTTTT
CDR3aa: CASSPGTGGYEKLFF

v_gene: TRBV12-3/TRBV12-4
d_gene: -
j_gene: TRBJ2-7
abundance: -
CDR3nt: TGTGCCAGCAGACAGCTCTCCTACGAGCAGTACTTC
CDR3aa: CASRQLSYEQYF

v_gene: TRBV4-3
d_gene: TRBD2
j_gene: TRBJ2-1
abundance: -
CDR3nt: TGCGCCAGCAGCCCTCCTAGCGGGGGGGACTCCTACAATGAGCAGTTCTTC
CDR3aa: CASSPPSGGDSYNEQFF